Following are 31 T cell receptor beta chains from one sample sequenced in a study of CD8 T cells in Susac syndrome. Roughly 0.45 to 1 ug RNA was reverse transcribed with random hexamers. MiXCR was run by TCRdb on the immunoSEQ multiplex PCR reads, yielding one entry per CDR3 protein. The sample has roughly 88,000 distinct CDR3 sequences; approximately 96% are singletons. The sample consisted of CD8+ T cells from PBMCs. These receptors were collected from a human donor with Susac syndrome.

CDR3 in DNA: TGTGCCAGCAGCGGGTGGGGGGCAGATACGCAGTATTTT. It yields the protein CASSGWGADTQYF. The chain has TRBV6-6 and TRBJ2-3, with D perhaps TRBD2 (6 bases). Germline V gene lookup returns CDR1 MNHNY and CDR2 SVGAGI (reference sequence). Trimming shortened V by 6 bases and J by 4 bases, and 11 bases separated the two germline ends. The CDR3 covers 13 residues.

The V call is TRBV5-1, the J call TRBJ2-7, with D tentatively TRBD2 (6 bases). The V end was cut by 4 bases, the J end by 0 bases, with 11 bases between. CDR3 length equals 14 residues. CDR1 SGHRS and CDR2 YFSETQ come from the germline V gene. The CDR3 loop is CASSQVRGSYEQYF. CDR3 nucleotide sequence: TGCGCCAGCAGCCAAGTGCGGGGCTCCTACGAGCAGTACTTC.

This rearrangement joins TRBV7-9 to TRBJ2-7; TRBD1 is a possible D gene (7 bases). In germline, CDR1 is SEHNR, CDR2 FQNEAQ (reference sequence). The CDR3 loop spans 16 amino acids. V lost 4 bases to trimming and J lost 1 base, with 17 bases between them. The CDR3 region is CASSSATGRTSYEQYF. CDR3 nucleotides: TGTGCCAGCAGCTCGGCGACAGGGAGGACGTCCTACGAGCAGTACTTC.

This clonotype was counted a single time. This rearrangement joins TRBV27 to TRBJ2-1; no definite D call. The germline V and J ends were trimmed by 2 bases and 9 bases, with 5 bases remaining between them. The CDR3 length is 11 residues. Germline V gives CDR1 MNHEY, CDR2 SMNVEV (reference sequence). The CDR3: CASSLNGEQFF. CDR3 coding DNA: TGTGCCAGCAGTTTAAACGGTGAGCAGTTCTTC.

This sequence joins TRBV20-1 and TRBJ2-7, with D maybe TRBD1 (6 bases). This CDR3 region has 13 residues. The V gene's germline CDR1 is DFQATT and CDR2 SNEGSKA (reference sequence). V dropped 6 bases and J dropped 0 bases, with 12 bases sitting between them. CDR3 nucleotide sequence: TGCAGTGCCCGCACAGGGAGCTCCTACGAGCAGTACTTC. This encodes CSARTGSSYEQYF.

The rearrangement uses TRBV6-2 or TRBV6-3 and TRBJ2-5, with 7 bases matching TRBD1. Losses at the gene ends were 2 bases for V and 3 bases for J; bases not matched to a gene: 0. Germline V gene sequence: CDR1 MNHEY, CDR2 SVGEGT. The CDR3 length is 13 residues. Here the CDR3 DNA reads TGTGCCAGCAGTTACGGGACAGAAGAGACCCAGTACTTC. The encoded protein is CASSYGTEETQYF.

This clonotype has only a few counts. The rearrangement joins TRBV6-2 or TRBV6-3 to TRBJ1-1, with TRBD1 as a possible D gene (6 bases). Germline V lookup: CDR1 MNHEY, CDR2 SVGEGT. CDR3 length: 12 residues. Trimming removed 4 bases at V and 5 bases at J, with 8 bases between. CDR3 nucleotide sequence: TGTGCCAGCAGTTTGGGGGCGACTGAAGCTTTCTTT. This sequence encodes CASSLGATEAFF.

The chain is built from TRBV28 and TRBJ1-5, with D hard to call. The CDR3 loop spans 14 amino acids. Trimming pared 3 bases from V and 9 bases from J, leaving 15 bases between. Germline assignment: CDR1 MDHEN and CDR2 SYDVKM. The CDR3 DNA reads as TGTGCCAGCAGTTTGTCTGCCAGCGATGGGCCCCAGCATTTT. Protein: CASSLSASDGPQHF.

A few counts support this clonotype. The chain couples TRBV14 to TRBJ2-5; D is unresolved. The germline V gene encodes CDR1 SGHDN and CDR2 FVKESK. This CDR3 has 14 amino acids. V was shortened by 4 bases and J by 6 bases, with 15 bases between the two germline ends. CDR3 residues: CASSRVSRSQTQYF. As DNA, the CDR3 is TGTGCCAGCAGCCGGGTTAGTAGATCGCAGACCCAGTACTTC.

The CDR3 loop is CSARVLAGEDSYEQYF. The CDR3 region has the DNA TGCAGTGCTAGAGTGCTAGCGGGAGAGGATTCCTACGAGCAGTACTTC. The chain joins TRBV20-1 to TRBJ2-7, with 10 bases identical to TRBD2. V gave up 1 base and J gave up 1 base; unmatched junction bases: 7. CDR3 size: 16 residues. Germline CDR1 DFQATT, CDR2 SNEGSKA (reference sequence).

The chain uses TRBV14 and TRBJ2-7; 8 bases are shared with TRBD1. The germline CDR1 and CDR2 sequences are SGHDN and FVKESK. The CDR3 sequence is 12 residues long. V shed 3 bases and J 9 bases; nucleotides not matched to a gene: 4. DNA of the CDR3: TGTGCCAGCAGCCACGGGACAGGCGGGCAGTACTTC. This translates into CASSHGTGGQYF.

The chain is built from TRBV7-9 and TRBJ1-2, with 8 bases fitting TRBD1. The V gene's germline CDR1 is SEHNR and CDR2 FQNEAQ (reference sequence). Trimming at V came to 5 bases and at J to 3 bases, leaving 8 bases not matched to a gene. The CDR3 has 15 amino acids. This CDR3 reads CASSDYRGRYYGYTF. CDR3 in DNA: TGTGCCAGCAGCGACTACAGGGGGAGGTACTATGGCTACACCTTC.

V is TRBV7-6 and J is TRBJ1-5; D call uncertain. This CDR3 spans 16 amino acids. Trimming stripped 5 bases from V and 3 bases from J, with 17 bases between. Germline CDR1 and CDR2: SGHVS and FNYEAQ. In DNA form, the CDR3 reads TGTGCCAGCAGCCTAGTGTGGTCTAGAGTCAATCAGCCCCAGCATTTT. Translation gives CASSLVWSRVNQPQHF.

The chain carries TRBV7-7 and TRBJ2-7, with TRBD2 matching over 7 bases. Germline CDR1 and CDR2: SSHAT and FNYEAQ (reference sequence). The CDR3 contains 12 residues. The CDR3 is CASGPFPYEQYV. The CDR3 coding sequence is TGTGCTAGCGGGCCCTTCCCCTACGAGCAGTACGTC.

The CDR3 DNA follows: TGTGCCAGCAGCTTGCGACGGACACAAGAGACCCAGTACTTC. It encodes CASSLRRTQETQYF. V gene TRBV13 combines with J gene TRBJ2-5; perhaps TRBD1 as D (5 bases). The CDR3 spans 14 residues. Germline CDR1 is PRHDT and CDR2 is FYEKMQ (reference sequence). The V end was cut by 3 bases, the J end by 2 bases, with 10 bases between. The whole variable domain, remainder taken from reference TRBV13 and TRBJ2-5, is AAGVIQSPRHLIKEKRETATLKCYPIPRHDTVYWYQQGPGQDPQFLISFYEKMQSDKGSIPDRFSAQQFSDYHSELNMSSLELGDSALYFCASSLRRTQETQYFGPGTRLLVL.

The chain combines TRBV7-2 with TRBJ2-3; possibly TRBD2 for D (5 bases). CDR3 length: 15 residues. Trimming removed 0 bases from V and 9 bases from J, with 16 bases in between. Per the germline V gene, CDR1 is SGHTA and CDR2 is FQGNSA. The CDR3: CASSLALDSPGTQYF. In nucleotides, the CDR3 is TGTGCCAGCAGCTTAGCGCTGGACTCCCCGGGAACGCAGTATTTT.

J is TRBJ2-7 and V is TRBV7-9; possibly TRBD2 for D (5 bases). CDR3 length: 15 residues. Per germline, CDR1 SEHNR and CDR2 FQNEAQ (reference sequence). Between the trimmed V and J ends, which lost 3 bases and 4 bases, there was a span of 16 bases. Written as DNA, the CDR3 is TGTGCCAGCAGCTTTGCGGACTCCCCGGGGTACGAGCAGTACTTC. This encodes CASSFADSPGYEQYF.

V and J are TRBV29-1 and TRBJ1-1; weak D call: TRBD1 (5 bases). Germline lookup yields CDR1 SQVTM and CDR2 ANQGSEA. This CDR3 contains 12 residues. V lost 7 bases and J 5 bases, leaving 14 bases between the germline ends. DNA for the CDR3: TGCAGCGCCCCATCGGAGGGGACTGAAGCTTTCTTT. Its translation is CSAPSEGTEAFF.

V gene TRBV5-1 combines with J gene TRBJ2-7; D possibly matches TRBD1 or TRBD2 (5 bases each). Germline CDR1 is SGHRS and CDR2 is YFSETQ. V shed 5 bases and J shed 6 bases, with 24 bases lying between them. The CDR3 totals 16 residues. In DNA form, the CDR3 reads TGCGCCAGCAGGTTCCTTTCACACGGGGCGGTAGGCGAGCAGTACTTC. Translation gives CASRFLSHGAVGEQYF. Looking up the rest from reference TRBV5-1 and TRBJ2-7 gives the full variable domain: KAGVTQTPRYLIKTRGQQVTLSCSPISGHRSVSWYQQTPGQGLQFLFEYFSETQRNKGNFPGRFSGRQFSNSRSEMNVSTLELGDSALYLCASRFLSHGAVGEQYFGPGTRLTVT.

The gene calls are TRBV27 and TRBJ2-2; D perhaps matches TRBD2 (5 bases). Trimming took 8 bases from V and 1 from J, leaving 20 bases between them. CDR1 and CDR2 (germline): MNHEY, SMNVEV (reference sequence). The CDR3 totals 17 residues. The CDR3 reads CASQIPVAGLNTGELFF. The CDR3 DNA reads TGTGCCAGCCAAATCCCCGTCGCCGGACTGAACACCGGGGAGCTGTTTTTT.

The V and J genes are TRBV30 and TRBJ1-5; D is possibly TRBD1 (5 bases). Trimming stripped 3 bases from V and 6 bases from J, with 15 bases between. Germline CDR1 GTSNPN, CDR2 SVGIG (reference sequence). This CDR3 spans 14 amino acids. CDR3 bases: TGTGCCTGGAGCCCCGGCCAGGGTTTTCAGCCCCAGCATTTT. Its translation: CAWSPGQGFQPQHF.

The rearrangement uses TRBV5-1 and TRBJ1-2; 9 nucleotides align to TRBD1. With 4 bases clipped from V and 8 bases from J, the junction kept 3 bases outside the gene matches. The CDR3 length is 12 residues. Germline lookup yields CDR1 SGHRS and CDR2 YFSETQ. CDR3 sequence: CASSGQGNGYTF. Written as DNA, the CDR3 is TGCGCCAGCAGCGGACAGGGGAACGGCTACACCTTC.

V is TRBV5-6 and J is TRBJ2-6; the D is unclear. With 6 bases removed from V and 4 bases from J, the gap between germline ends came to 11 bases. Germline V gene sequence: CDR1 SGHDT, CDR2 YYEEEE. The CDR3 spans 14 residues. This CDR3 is CASIATAGANVLTF. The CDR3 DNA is TGTGCCAGCATCGCCACCGCCGGGGCCAACGTCCTGACTTTC.

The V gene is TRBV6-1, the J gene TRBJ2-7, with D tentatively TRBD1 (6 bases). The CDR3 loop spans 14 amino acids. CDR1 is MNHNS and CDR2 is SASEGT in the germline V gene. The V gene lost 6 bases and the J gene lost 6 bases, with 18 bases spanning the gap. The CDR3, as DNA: TGTGCCAGCAGCCACCCGGACAGTGCAATCGAGCAGTACTTC. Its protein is CASSHPDSAIEQYF.

CDR3 nucleotides: TGTGCCAGCAGTTTAGCAGCAGGGTCAATTGAGACCCAGTACTTC. Encoded protein: CASSLAAGSIETQYF. This chain connects TRBV12-3 or TRBV12-4 to TRBJ2-5, with D perhaps TRBD1 (5 bases). V lost 0 bases and J 5 bases, leaving 13 bases between the germline ends. The CDR3 totals 15 residues.

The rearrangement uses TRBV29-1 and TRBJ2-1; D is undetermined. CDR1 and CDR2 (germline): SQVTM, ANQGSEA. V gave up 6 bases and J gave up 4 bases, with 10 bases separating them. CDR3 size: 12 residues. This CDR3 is CSVVTTYNEQFF. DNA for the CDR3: TGCAGCGTGGTCACTACATACAATGAGCAGTTCTTC.

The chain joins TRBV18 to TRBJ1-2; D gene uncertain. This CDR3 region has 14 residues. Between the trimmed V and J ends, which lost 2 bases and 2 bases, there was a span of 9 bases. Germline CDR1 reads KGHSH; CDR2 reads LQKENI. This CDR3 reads CASSPGSTNYGYTF. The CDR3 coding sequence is TGTGCCAGCTCACCAGGGAGCACCAACTATGGCTACACCTTC.

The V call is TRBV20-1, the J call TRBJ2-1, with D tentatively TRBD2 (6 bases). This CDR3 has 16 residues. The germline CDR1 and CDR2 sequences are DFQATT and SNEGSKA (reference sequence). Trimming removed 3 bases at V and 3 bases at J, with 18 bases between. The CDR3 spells CSARTRRGDDYNEQFF. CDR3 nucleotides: TGCAGTGCTAGGACCCGGCGGGGCGACGACTACAATGAGCAGTTCTTC.

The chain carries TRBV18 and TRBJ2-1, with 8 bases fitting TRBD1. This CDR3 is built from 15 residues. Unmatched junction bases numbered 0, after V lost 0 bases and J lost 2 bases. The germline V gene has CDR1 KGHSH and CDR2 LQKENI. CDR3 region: CASSPPDRAYNEQFF. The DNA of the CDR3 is TGTGCCAGCTCACCACCGGACAGGGCCTACAATGAGCAGTTCTTC.

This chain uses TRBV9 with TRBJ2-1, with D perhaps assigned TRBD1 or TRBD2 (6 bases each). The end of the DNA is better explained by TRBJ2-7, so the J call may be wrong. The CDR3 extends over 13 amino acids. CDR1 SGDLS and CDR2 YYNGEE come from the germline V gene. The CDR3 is CASSAGASQEQYF. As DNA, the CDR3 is TGTGCCAGCAGCGCGGGGGCTAGCCAGGAGCAGTACTTC.

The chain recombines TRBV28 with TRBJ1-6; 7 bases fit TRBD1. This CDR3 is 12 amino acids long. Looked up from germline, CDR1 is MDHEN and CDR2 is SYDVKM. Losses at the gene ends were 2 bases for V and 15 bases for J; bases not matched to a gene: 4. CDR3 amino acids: CASSLPDRVLHF. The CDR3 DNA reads TGTGCCAGCAGTTTACCCGACAGGGTCCTCCACTTT.